This T cell receptor beta chain appears in the sequencing data of a study of T cells in women clearing cervical HPV infection. Broader study findings: Effector/memory and HPV-specific T cells were not isolated, and association timing is unknown. T-cell numbers per sample were unknown and may explain richness differences.

Sequencing used immunoSEQ multiplex PCR; TCRdb keeps in-frame clones, though not all of them. The repertoire shows tens of thousands of clones; the top ten hold 6.5% to 8.5%. Worth noting for this clone: As yet, its antigen is unknown. One junction end does not reproduce the germline sequence, and a read error may be involved.

HPV was found by MY09/MY11 PCR and dot-blot genotyping. This sequence was found in a woman aged 18 to 75 with a cervical HPV16 infection that either progressed to CIN3+ or cleared (not recorded which). The specimen was blood buffy coat.

CDR3 loop: CASSRQPQDTQYF. CDR3 DNA (partial): TGCGCCAGCAGCCGGCAACCACAGGATACG. The genes are TRBV4-2 and TRBJ2-3; the D is unclear. The sequenced fragment ends 3 residues before the CDR3 boundary, so the rest is inferred from the germline J gene. CDR1 is LGHNA and CDR2 is YNFKEQ in the germline V gene. There are 13 residues in the CDR3.